This TCR beta chain appears in the sequencing data of a study of human T cells and chemical hapten exposure. Study-wide context: Weekly diphenylcyclopropenone doses were given to patients' scalps across the approximately 26-week study. Slight volume differences across pooled libraries mainly accounted for varying per-sample TCR yields. General study results and limits: Patch test score tracked positively with PT1 expanded TCR counts.

TCRdb fed the RACE reads into MiXCR, producing one record per CDR3 protein. The data contain around 350,000 distinct CDR3 sequences, 5% to 6.5% of them seen just once; the ten biggest clones take up more than 8%. Sample time point: pre-sensitization, week 0. Treatment described: therapeutic diphenylcyclopropenone sensitization with weekly scalp DPC. The CDR3 loop spans 14 amino acids. After removal of 10 bases from V and 0 bases from J, the junction contained 8 bases not matched to a gene. Germline V CDR1 and CDR2: MDHEN, SYDVKM. This clonotype was seen many times. Antigen: not known. The chain combines TRBV28 with TRBJ2-7; 8 nucleotides match TRBD2. The receptor comes from a woman younger than 35 with alopecia areata. Some clones in this sample may be carry-over from other donors' samples. The source was whole blood, collected in connection with sensitization to the hapten diphenylcyclopropenone (DPC). DNA of the CDR3: TGTGCCACCAATAGCGGGGCCCTCTCCTACGAGCAGTACTTC. This encodes CATNSGALSYEQYF. Complete variable domain (other parts from reference TRBV28 and TRBJ2-7): DVKVTQSSRYLVKRTGEKVFLECVQDMDHENMFWYRQDPGLGLRLIYFSYDVKMKEKGDIPEGYSVSREKKERFSLILESASTNQTSMYLCATNSGALSYEQYFGPGTRLTVT.